The next 27 T cell receptor beta chains were all read from a single sample in a study of blood T cells in healthy people across ages. Sample-barcoded 5' priming and a J-beta primer mix drove a second PCR of roughly 6 to 12 cycles. TCRdb reanalysed the 5' RACE reads using MiXCR and keeps one entry per CDR3 protein. Here the sample spans nearly 800,000 distinct CDR3 sequences, more than 55% being singletons. Source material: blood. Receptors originate from a man aged 40-49 years in good health.

This chain joins TRBV7-3 and TRBJ2-7; D is unresolved. The V gene's germline CDR1 is SGHTA and CDR2 FQGTGA. Trimming shortened V by 1 base and J by 7 bases, and 14 bases separated the two germline ends. CDR3 length equals 14 residues. The CDR3 nucleotides are TGTGCCAGCAGCTTAAGCTTCGGGTTGGGTGAGCAGTACTTC. Amino acids: CASSLSFGLGEQYF. The whole variable domain, filled in from reference TRBV7-3 and TRBJ2-7, reads GAGVSQTPSNKVTEKGKYVELRCDPISGHTALYWYRQSLGQGPEFLIYFQGTGAADDSGLPNDRFFAVRPEGSVSTLKIQRTERGDSAVYLCASSLSFGLGEQYFGPGTRLTVT.

This chain links TRBV6-2 or TRBV6-3 with TRBJ2-7; TRBD1 matches at 12 bases. The J call could be wrong; TRBJ2-5 is a better fit for the DNA end. From germline, CDR1 is MNHEY and CDR2 SVGEGT. This CDR3 spans 16 amino acids. The CDR3, as DNA: TGTGCCAGCAGTGGGACAGGGGGCCTCAGCACGCAGACCCAGTACTTC. Amino acid sequence: CASSGTGGLSTQTQYF.

The V call is TRBV20-1, the J call TRBJ1-1, with D unclear. The V and J ends lost 3 bases and 0 bases respectively, with 20 bases between them. The CDR3 extends over 17 amino acids. Germline CDR1 reads DFQATT; CDR2 reads SNEGSKA (reference sequence). Written as DNA, the CDR3 is TGCAGTGCTAGTTCATCCGGACCAAGTGGAATGAACACTGAAGCTTTCTTT. It codes for CSASSSGPSGMNTEAFF.

This clonotype was detected a few times. The V gene is TRBV6-5, the J gene TRBJ1-2; D is ambiguous. This CDR3 region has 15 residues. Germline V CDR1 and CDR2: MNHEY, SVGAGI. Trimming left V 0 bases short and J 1 base short, with 9 bases between. The CDR3 DNA is TGTGCCAGCAGTTACTCGAGGGCCATTAACTATGGCTACACCTTC. It encodes CASSYSRAINYGYTF.

The rearrangement uses TRBV4-3 and TRBJ1-2, with a possible D match to TRBD1 (5 bases). This CDR3 has 12 residues. CDR1 is LGHNA and CDR2 is YSLEER in the germline V gene. V lost 2 bases, J lost 8 bases, and 9 bases lay in between. CDR3 DNA: TGCGCCAGCAGCCAAAGCGGGGGGGGCTACACCTTC. Translating gives CASSQSGGGYTF.

This clonotype has more than one count but fewer than ten. The chain is built from TRBV29-1 and TRBJ2-1, with 10 positions matching TRBD2. Per the germline V gene, CDR1 is SQVTM and CDR2 is ANQGSEA. V trimming: 4 bases; J trimming: 7 bases; junction bases outside the gene matches: 7. The CDR3 runs to 14 residues. The CDR3 DNA reads as TGCAGCGTTGGGCCTAGCGGGGGCGGGAATGAGCAGTTCTTC. Translation: CSVGPSGGGNEQFF.

This clonotype was observed a handful of times. The genes are TRBV20-1 and TRBJ2-5, with D possibly being TRBD1 (6 bases). CDR1 and CDR2 from the germline V gene are DFQATT and SNEGSKA (reference sequence). Trimming shortened V by 2 bases and J by 3 bases, and 16 bases separated the two germline ends. The CDR3 runs to 15 residues. The CDR3 loop is CSARIPGTKKETQYF. The CDR3 bases are TGCAGTGCTAGAATACCCGGGACAAAAAAAGAGACCCAGTACTTC.

The DNA for the CDR3 is TGTGCCAGTACTCGGGCGGCGGGGGTCCTAGAGACCCAGTACTTC. It specifies CASTRAAGVLETQYF. This chain uses TRBV19 with TRBJ2-5; 7 nucleotides match TRBD2. The CDR3 runs 15 residues. Germline CDR1 reads LNHDA; CDR2 reads SQIVND (reference sequence). J lost 4 bases, V lost 7 bases, and 12 bases had no gene match.

V is TRBV10-3 and J is TRBJ2-2, with a tentative D call TRBD2 (5 bases). Looked up from germline, CDR1 is ENHRY and CDR2 is SYGVKD. CDR3 size: 12 residues. The ends were cut back, 8 bases at V and 7 bases at J, with 11 bases in the middle. CDR3 in DNA: TGTGCCATCGGGTTCGGGGTCGGGGAGCTGTTTTTT. Translating gives CAIGFGVGELFF.

This clonotype was found a few times. The genes are TRBV4-2 and TRBJ1-5; unclear D gene. Trimming removed 0 bases from V and 7 bases from J, with 7 bases in between. This CDR3 is 13 amino acids long. Germline V gene lookup returns CDR1 LGHNA and CDR2 YNFKEQ. CDR3 in amino acids: CASSQDTGQPQHF. Here the CDR3 DNA reads TGTGCCAGCAGCCAAGATACTGGACAGCCCCAGCATTTT.

This rearrangement joins TRBV25-1 to TRBJ1-2; no clear D gene. Trimming removed 5 bases at V and 8 bases at J, with 9 bases between. Looked up from germline, CDR1 is MGHDK and CDR2 is SYGVNS. The CDR3 length is 11 residues. DNA of the CDR3: TGTGCCAGCAGTCGGGCAGAGGGCTACACCTTC. It encodes CASSRAEGYTF.

V gene TRBV2 combines with J gene TRBJ2-6, with D perhaps TRBD1 or TRBD2 (5 bases each). CDR3 length: 14 residues. Per germline, CDR1 SNHLY and CDR2 FYNNEI. V was shortened by 8 bases and J by 2 bases, with 10 bases between the two germline ends. The CDR3, as DNA: TGTGCCAGCTTGATGGGGGCTGGGGCCAACGTCCTGACTTTC. Translating gives CASLMGAGANVLTF.

The chain combines TRBV7-9 with TRBJ2-3; D is ambiguous. The CDR3 extends over 14 amino acids. Germline V gives CDR1 SEHNR, CDR2 FQNEAQ (reference sequence). V lost 5 bases and J lost 6, with 15 bases in between. Here the CDR3 DNA reads TGTGCCAGCAGCCCGCCTATGACAACGGATACGCAGTATTTT. Its translation is CASSPPMTTDTQYF.

This sequence joins TRBV15 and TRBJ2-5; 11 bases line up with TRBD2. Germline V gives CDR1 LNHNV, CDR2 YYDKDF (reference sequence). V lost 5 bases and J lost 2; bases outside the gene matches: 16. CDR3 length: 19 amino acids. CDR3 residues: CATSAIWGTSGGTQETQYF. The CDR3 nucleotides read TGTGCCACCAGCGCCATCTGGGGGACTAGCGGAGGGACTCAAGAGACCCAGTACTTC.

The rearrangement uses TRBV12-3 or TRBV12-4 and TRBJ2-5; TRBD1 or TRBD2 may be the D gene (6 bases each). The CDR3 extends over 11 amino acids. Trimming left V 8 bases short and J 11 bases short, with 15 bases between. The CDR3 nucleotides are TGTGCCAGCTCAGGGGACTGGAAGCAGTACTTC. Its translation: CASSGDWKQYF.

V and J are TRBV4-1 and TRBJ2-5; perhaps TRBD1 as D (8 bases). The J call may be wrong; the DNA end is better matched by TRBJ2-7. Germline V lookup: CDR1 MGHRA, CDR2 YSYEKL. This CDR3 region has 14 residues. This chain's CDR3 is CASSQTGGVYEQYF. The CDR3 region has the DNA TGCGCCAGCAGCCAAACAGGGGGGGTCTACGAGCAGTACTTC.

This rearrangement joins TRBV3-1 to TRBJ1-4; D uncertain. Trimming pared 5 bases from V and 6 bases from J, leaving 19 bases between. The CDR3 sequence is 16 residues long. Germline CDR1 is LGHDT and CDR2 is YNNKEL (reference sequence). This chain's CDR3 is CASSSKLDTLDEKLFF. CDR3 in DNA: TGTGCCAGCAGCTCGAAACTCGACACCCTCGATGAAAAACTGTTTTTT.

The CDR3 reads CASSSTGGGTDTQYF. CDR3 sequence (DNA): TGTGCCAGCAGCTCTACCGGGGGAGGCACAGATACGCAGTATTTT. The chain recombines TRBV13 with TRBJ2-3; D is possibly TRBD2 (6 bases). This CDR3 has 15 amino acids. Trimming removed 4 bases from V and 1 base from J, with 12 bases in between. Germline values: CDR1 PRHDT, CDR2 FYEKMQ (reference sequence).

The J gene is TRBJ1-2, the V gene TRBV4-2, with a tentative D call TRBD1 (5 bases). V lost 4 bases, J lost 0 bases, and 12 bases lay in between. Germline V gives CDR1 LGHNA, CDR2 YNFKEQ. The CDR3 sequence is 15 residues long. The CDR3 nucleotides are TGTGCCAGCAGCCCACCGGGACTCACTAACTATGGCTACACCTTC. Amino acid sequence: CASSPPGLTNYGYTF.

This chain links TRBV10-3 with TRBJ2-5; 10 bases align to TRBD1. V gave up 6 bases and J gave up 4 bases; unmatched junction bases: 5. The CDR3 sequence is 14 residues long. Germline CDR1 reads ENHRY; CDR2 reads SYGVKD. CDR3 region: CAISLDRGGETQYF. CDR3 coding DNA: TGTGCCATCAGCCTGGACAGGGGGGGAGAGACCCAGTACTTC.

This clonotype has a handful of counts. This chain joins TRBV7-2 and TRBJ1-1; D gene uncertain. The germline V gene has CDR1 SGHTA and CDR2 FQGNSA. This CDR3 contains 13 residues. The V end was cut by 2 bases, the J end by 3 bases, with 7 bases between. CDR3 sequence: CASSLQLDTEAFF. The DNA of the CDR3 is TGTGCCAGCAGCTTACAGTTGGACACTGAAGCTTTCTTT. The entire variable domain, with the rest obtained from reference TRBV7-2 and TRBJ1-1, is as follows: GAGVSQSPSNKVTEKGKDVELRCDPISGHTALYWYRQSLGQGLEFLIYFQGNSAPDKSGLPSDRFSAERTGGSVSTLTIQRTQQEDSAVYLCASSLQLDTEAFFGQGTRLTVV.

This clonotype turned up a few times. The chain recombines TRBV28 with TRBJ2-4, with 7 bases aligning to TRBD1. V trimming: 5 bases; J trimming: 7 bases; junction bases outside the gene matches: 11. The CDR3 is 15 residues long. Germline V CDR1 and CDR2: MDHEN, SYDVKM. The CDR3 DNA sequence: TGTGCCAGCAGTAAGGACGAGGGGGCTTGGAACATTCAGTACTTC. Protein sequence: CASSKDEGAWNIQYF.

The rearrangement joins TRBV11-2 to TRBJ2-1; 7 nucleotides align to TRBD1. The CDR3 loop spans 16 amino acids. In germline, CDR1 is SGHAT, CDR2 FQNNGV. Trimming at V came to 2 bases and at J to 5 bases, leaving 9 bases not matched to a gene. CDR3: CASSLRGGEVNNEQFF. CDR3 in DNA: TGTGCCAGCAGCTTAAGAGGGGGCGAGGTAAACAATGAGCAGTTCTTC. The whole variable domain, filled in from reference TRBV11-2 and TRBJ2-1, reads EAGVAQSPRYKIIEKRQSVAFWCNPISGHATLYWYQQILGQGPKLLIQFQNNGVVDDSQLPKDRFSAERLKGVDSTLKIQPAKLEDSAVYLCASSLRGGEVNNEQFFGPGTRLTVL.

V gene TRBV29-1 combines with J gene TRBJ2-1; 12 bases are a match to TRBD1. CDR3 length: 14 amino acids. V lost 5 bases and J lost 7; bases outside the gene matches: 6. Germline loops: CDR1 SQVTM, CDR2 ANQGSEA. The CDR3 coding sequence is TGCAGCGTTCGGGACAGGGGGCGCATTAATGAGCAGTTCTTC. Encoded protein: CSVRDRGRINEQFF.

The chain combines TRBV2 with TRBJ2-3; TRBD1 agrees at 11 bases. J gave up 4 bases and V 7 bases, and 4 bases lay outside the gene matches. This CDR3 contains 14 residues. Germline loops: CDR1 SNHLY, CDR2 FYNNEI. The chain's CDR3 is CASNGQGASDTQYF. The DNA for the CDR3 is TGTGCCAGCAATGGACAGGGGGCTTCAGATACGCAGTATTTT.

The chain joins TRBV6-6 to TRBJ2-4; D is undetermined. The end of the DNA aligns better with TRBJ2-7, so the J call may be wrong. The CDR3 consists of 13 residues. Per the germline V gene, CDR1 is MNHNY and CDR2 is SVGAGI (reference sequence). CDR3 nucleotide sequence: TGTGCCAGCAATCAAGGCGCCAGAAACGAGCAGTACTTC. Its protein product is CASNQGARNEQYF.

This clonotype was observed a handful of times. The V call is TRBV7-9, the J call TRBJ1-4; D is perhaps TRBD1 (5 bases). Germline assignment: CDR1 SEHNR and CDR2 FQNEAQ (reference sequence). V was shortened by 5 bases and J by 8 bases, with 15 bases between the two germline ends. The CDR3 is made up of 14 amino acids. The CDR3 region has the DNA TGTGCCAGCAGCCCCACAGCATGGGGGGAAAAACTGTTTTTT. It encodes CASSPTAWGEKLFF. The full variable domain, in which reference TRBV7-9 and TRBJ1-4 provide the parts outside the CDR3, is DTGVSQNPRHKITKRGQNVTFRCDPISEHNRLYWYRQTLGQGPEFLTYFQNEAQLEKSRLLSDRFSAERPKGSFSTLEIQRTEQGDSAMYLCASSPTAWGEKLFFGSGTQLSVL.